This T cell receptor beta chain derives from a study of CD8+ T cells in alopecia areata (dated by TCRdb to 2017 to 2018). Context from the whole study: To study T cell clonal expansion in alopecia areata, the researchers applied high-throughput TCRbeta sequencing to both the C3H/HeJ mouse model and human patients. Scalp clonality was compared across normal scalp (n=4), patchy alopecia areata scalp (n=8), and alopecia totalis/universalis scalp (n=8). On the human side, TCRbeta sequencing was run on scalp tissue and on sorted CD4+ and CD8+ peripheral blood T cells from healthy controls and from alopecia areata patients with either patchy or totalis/universalis disease. TCRbeta CDR3 regions were amplified by immunoSEQ multiplex PCR using 35 Vbeta forward and 13 Jbeta reverse primers. RNA was extracted with the PAXgene miRNA kit for fixed scalp, the miRNeasy kit for PBMCs, and the RNeasy kit for mouse skin.

Library construction relied on the immunoSEQ multiplex PCR assay. To provide template for TCR sequencing, every sample had RNA extracted and reverse transcribed into cDNA. SuperScript III was used for first-strand cDNA synthesis, primed with a 2:1 mix of oligo-dT and random hexamers. A synthetic immune receptor repertoire was used to gauge amplification bias, and whatever bias remained was removed computationally. As for the original processing: After raw reads were preprocessed to remove errors, the CDR3 was defined following IMGT conventions as running from the conserved cysteine to phenylalanine. Clonality was calculated as 1 minus Shannon entropy normalized by log2 of the number of productive unique TCRs. Scalp TCRbeta sequences were cross-referenced with sorted blood CD4 and CD8 repertoires so that the CD4 or CD8 identity of scalp clones could be inferred. TCRdb limited this immuneACCESS table to in-frame rearrangements with V and J called. A share of clones is missing; checked studies link under half to unresolved V genes, and the rest is unexplained. The V and J calls and the clone size are those of that table, but D and trimming were determined from the DNA. This sample lists about 64,000 clones; about 40% were detected once. The ten largest clones take up about 51% of the sample.

For CDR1 and CDR2, the germline V gene (reference sequence) lists LNHDA and SQIVND. V gives up 9 bases and J gives up 1 base, and the segment between their germline ends measures 7 bases. The CDR3, cysteine through phenylalanine, is 12 amino acids long. The entry retains the CDR3 DNA only, 36 bases that are in frame from base 1. Lesional scalp punch biopsies and peripheral blood were obtained from alopecia areata patients. PBMCs were isolated by density centrifugation and stained for CD3, CD4 and CD8, and CD4+ and CD8+ T cells were sorted on a FACSAria. The untreated alopecia areata patients were recruited through a multicenter biomarker study. Blood CD8+ T cells from a handful of biomarker-study patients were further sorted into NKG2D-low and NKG2D-high fractions. Here is what the overall study found, with its caveats: Lesional scalp, especially in alopecia totalis/universalis, showed higher clonality and more expanded CD8+ clones than normal scalp, suggesting antigenic drive. Unlike mouse skin, which is dominated by gammadelta T cells, normal human skin has resident alphabeta T cells that are also sequenced, and this complicates analysis of the scalp TCR repertoire. TCR sequences shared between patients were less clear than in mice, possibly partly because of HLA diversity in the patient population.

As to this clone: The antigen it binds to is not known. Nothing much larger sits one base from this clone, and base qualities are not available.

The material sequenced was NKG2D-low CD8+ T cells sorted from blood. Per the publication, the cell subset or site label means: sorted CD8+ NKG2D-low blood T cells. The receptor's source is a human donor with alopecia areata. The sequence joins TRBV19 to TRBJ2-1; the D gene cannot be resolved beyond TRBD1 or TRBD2, each matching 5 bases. The DNA sequence follows: TGTGCCAGCGAGGGGTCCTACAATGAGCAGTTCTTC. Its product reads: CASEGSYNEQFF.